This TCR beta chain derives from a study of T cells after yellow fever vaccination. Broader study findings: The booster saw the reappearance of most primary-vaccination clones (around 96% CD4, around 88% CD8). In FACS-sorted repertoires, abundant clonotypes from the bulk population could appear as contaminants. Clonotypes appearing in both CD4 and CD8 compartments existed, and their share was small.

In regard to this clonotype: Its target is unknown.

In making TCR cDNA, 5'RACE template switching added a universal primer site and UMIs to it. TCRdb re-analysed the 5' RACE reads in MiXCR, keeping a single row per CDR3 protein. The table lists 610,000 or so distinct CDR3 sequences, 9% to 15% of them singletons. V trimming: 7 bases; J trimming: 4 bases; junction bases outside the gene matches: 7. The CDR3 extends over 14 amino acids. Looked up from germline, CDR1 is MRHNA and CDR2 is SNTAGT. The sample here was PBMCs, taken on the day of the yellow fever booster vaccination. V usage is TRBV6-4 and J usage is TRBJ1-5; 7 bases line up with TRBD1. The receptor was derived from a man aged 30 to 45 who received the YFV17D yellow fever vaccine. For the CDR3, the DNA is TGTGCCAGCACCGTGACAGGGACTAATCAGCCCCAGCATTTT. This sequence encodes CASTVTGTNQPQHF.